The 20 T cell receptor beta chains given below trace back to one sample, sequenced in a study of T cells in tumors and immune-related adverse events. Libraries were prepared by immunoSEQ multiplex PCR; TCRdb keeps only in-frame clonotypes and omits some of them. The data hold roughly 8,300 clones, with about 95% observed a single time. Sequenced here: lymph node tissue, sampled from a patient treated with anti-PD-1 therapy. The source is a female donor with metastatic renal cell carcinoma.

This clone was observed once. This rearrangement joins TRBV7-9 to TRBJ1-5; 11 bases align to TRBD1. The CDR3 length is 14 residues. Germline V gene lookup returns CDR1 SEHNR and CDR2 FQNEAQ (reference sequence). V was clipped by 5 bases and J by 7 bases; unmatched bases: 4. The CDR3 sequence: CASSPGTGGQPQHF. As DNA, the CDR3 is TGTGCCAGCAGCCCGGGGACAGGGGGGCAGCCCCAGCATTTT.

The V gene is TRBV28, the J gene TRBJ2-4; TRBD1 aligns across 9 bases. Per germline, CDR1 MDHEN and CDR2 SYDVKM. The CDR3 is 14 residues long. The V and J ends lost 6 bases and 6 bases, in that order; junction bases with no gene match: 6. The chain's CDR3 is CASRIDRGTNIQYF. CDR3 nucleotide sequence: TGTGCCAGCAGGATCGACAGGGGGACAAACATTCAGTACTTC.

V and J are TRBV7-2 and TRBJ2-5; D possibly matches TRBD1 or TRBD2 (5 bases each). Trimming stripped 5 bases from V and 9 bases from J, with 10 bases between. CDR3 length: 11 amino acids. From germline, CDR1 is SGHTA and CDR2 FQGNSA. In nucleotides, the CDR3 is TGTGCCAGCAGCCCCGGGACCGCCCAGTACTTC. This codes for CASSPGTAQYF.

The rearrangement uses TRBV19 and TRBJ1-2; D gene uncertain. CDR3 size: 14 residues. The V end lost 2 bases, the J end lost 6 bases, and 13 bases lay between the germline ends. Germline lookup yields CDR1 LNHDA and CDR2 SQIVND (reference sequence). Here the CDR3 reads CASSIQEGFDGYTF. The CDR3 DNA reads as TGTGCCAGTAGTATACAGGAAGGGTTTGATGGCTACACCTTC.

The gene calls are TRBV27 and TRBJ2-1, with D tentatively TRBD1 (5 bases). The V and J ends lost 5 bases and 2 bases respectively, with 10 bases between them. Germline V CDR1 and CDR2: MNHEY, SMNVEV (reference sequence). The CDR3 is 14 amino acids. CDR3 nucleotides: TGTGCCAGCAGTGCAGGGATCCCCTACAATGAGCAGTTCTTC. Translation gives CASSAGIPYNEQFF.

The sample holds a few counts of this clone. This sequence joins TRBV4-1 and TRBJ2-7; D not resolved. The V gene lost 1 base and the J gene lost 2 bases, with 12 bases spanning the gap. Germline CDR1 MGHRA, CDR2 YSYEKL. The CDR3 has 15 residues. This chain's CDR3 is CASSQVEGTAYEQYF. The CDR3 coding sequence is TGCGCCAGCAGCCAAGTAGAAGGTACGGCCTACGAGCAGTACTTC.

The chain employs TRBV5-4 and TRBJ2-2; D is possibly TRBD1 (5 bases). The V and J ends lost 0 bases and 5 bases respectively, with 11 bases between them. CDR1 is SGHNT, CDR2 YYREEE, per germline (reference sequence). This CDR3 region has 15 residues. CDR3 protein: CASSLEQVGTGELFF. CDR3 coding DNA: TGTGCCAGCAGCTTGGAACAGGTCGGAACCGGGGAGCTGTTTTTT.

The V gene is TRBV29-1, the J gene TRBJ2-5, with 8 bases matching TRBD1. J lost 7 bases, V lost 6 bases, and 10 bases had no gene match. The CDR3 consists of 13 residues. Looked up from germline, CDR1 is SQVTM and CDR2 is ANQGSEA. This CDR3 is CSVADRGEGTQYF. The CDR3 DNA reads TGCAGCGTCGCTGACAGGGGCGAGGGGACCCAGTACTTC.

This clone was seen more than once but under ten times. This rearrangement joins TRBV6-1 to TRBJ2-1; D perhaps matches TRBD2 (6 bases). The V gene's germline CDR1 is MNHNS and CDR2 SASEGT. The CDR3 contains 15 residues. Trimming cost V 3 bases and J 4 bases, with 13 bases left between them. The CDR3 sequence is CASSETGGGYNEQFF. CDR3 in DNA: TGTGCCAGCAGTGAGACCGGGGGAGGTTACAATGAGCAGTTCTTC.

This chain connects TRBV7-2 to TRBJ2-5, with D perhaps being TRBD1 or TRBD2 (5 bases each). CDR3 length equals 13 residues. Trimming removed 6 bases at V and 5 bases at J, with 13 bases between. Per germline, CDR1 SGHTA and CDR2 FQGNSA. The CDR3 is CASSRQREETQYF. The DNA for the CDR3 is TGTGCCAGCAGTAGACAGAGGGAGGAGACCCAGTACTTC.

The rearrangement uses TRBV6-1 and TRBJ2-1, with 7 positions matching TRBD1. V trimming: 6 bases; J trimming: 0 bases; junction bases outside the gene matches: 5. This CDR3 is 15 amino acids long. CDR1 and CDR2 (germline): MNHNS, SASEGT. The CDR3 loop is CASSEGQSSYNEQFF. CDR3 in DNA: TGTGCCAGCAGCGAGGGACAGAGCTCCTACAATGAGCAGTTCTTC.

This clone was seen a few times. The chain joins TRBV4-1 to TRBJ2-7, with 9 positions matching TRBD2. Germline CDR1 reads MGHRA; CDR2 reads YSYEKL. After removal of 1 base from V and 0 bases from J, the junction contained 4 bases not matched to a gene. The CDR3 extends over 16 amino acids. CDR3 nucleotide sequence: TGCGCCAGCAGCCAAGCCCTAGCGGGGCGCTCCTACGAGCAGTACTTC. Translation gives CASSQALAGRSYEQYF.

The rearrangement joins TRBV11-1 to TRBJ1-2; D gene ambiguous. CDR3 size: 13 residues. CDR1 SGHAT and CDR2 FQDESV come from the germline V gene (reference sequence). Trimming cost V 5 bases and J 4 bases, with 11 bases left between them. The CDR3 protein is CASSQNGGYGYTF. In DNA, the CDR3 is TGTGCCAGCAGCCAAAACGGCGGCTATGGCTACACCTTC.

The rearrangement links TRBV18 to TRBJ1-5; 7 bases line up with TRBD1. V gave up 2 bases and J gave up 0 bases; unmatched junction bases: 4. Looked up from germline, CDR1 is KGHSH and CDR2 is LQKENI. This CDR3 has 16 residues. CDR3 nucleotides: TGTGCCAGCTCACCAGGGACAGCATATAGCAATCAGCCCCAGCATTTT. It codes for CASSPGTAYSNQPQHF.

The V call is TRBV4-2, the J call TRBJ1-1, with D perhaps matching TRBD1 (6 bases). Between the trimmed V and J ends, which lost 0 bases and 4 bases, there was a span of 12 bases. CDR3 length: 15 amino acids. CDR1 and CDR2 from the germline V gene are LGHNA and YNFKEQ. CDR3 loop: CASSQEGRGSTEAFF. CDR3 DNA: TGTGCCAGCAGCCAAGAGGGAAGGGGGAGCACTGAAGCTTTCTTT.

This chain uses TRBV7-9 with TRBJ1-1; D not certain. The V end lost 0 bases, the J end lost 1 base, and 9 bases lay between the germline ends. This CDR3 has 15 amino acids. Per the germline V gene, CDR1 is SEHNR and CDR2 is FQNEAQ (reference sequence). The CDR3 DNA is TGTGCCAGCAGCTTAGCCGGACTCAGGAACACTGAAGCTTTCTTT. Translated, it gives CASSLAGLRNTEAFF.

CDR3 nucleotides: TGTGCCAGCTCTCTCCGACAGGGCGTCTACGAGCAGTACTTC. This sequence encodes CASSLRQGVYEQYF. This chain connects TRBV18 to TRBJ2-7, with 7 bases fitting TRBD1. The CDR3 spans 14 residues. Losses at the gene ends were 6 bases for V and 3 bases for J; bases not matched to a gene: 8. Germline CDR1 KGHSH, CDR2 LQKENI.

The chain joins TRBV9 to TRBJ2-3; 11 bases fit TRBD2. CDR3 length equals 16 residues. Germline values: CDR1 SGDLS, CDR2 YYNGEE. Unmatched junction bases numbered 10, after V lost 4 bases and J lost 6 bases. The CDR3 sequence is CASSFSGGATGDTQYF. The CDR3 DNA follows: TGTGCCAGCAGCTTTAGCGGGGGGGCAACGGGGGATACGCAGTATTTT.

V and J are TRBV19 and TRBJ1-1, with a weak D call TRBD1 (5 bases). The CDR3 has 15 residues. CDR1 and CDR2 (germline): LNHDA, SQIVND (reference sequence). V lost 1 base and J lost 7, with 16 bases in between. CDR3 in amino acids: CASSIGRGGIGEAFF. DNA for the CDR3: TGTGCCAGTAGTATAGGGAGGGGAGGTATCGGTGAAGCTTTCTTT.

This chain uses TRBV2 with TRBJ2-7; D remains unclear. The V gene's germline CDR1 is SNHLY and CDR2 FYNNEI. The CDR3 is 15 amino acids. With 4 bases removed from V and 3 bases from J, the gap between germline ends came to 16 bases. The CDR3 reads CASSAVRTRYYEQYF. Written as DNA, the CDR3 is TGTGCCAGCAGTGCTGTCAGGACCCGATACTACGAGCAGTACTTC.